A selection of T cell receptor beta chains follows, all from one sample in a study of T cell responses to AZD1222 COVID-19 vaccine. The protocol was immunoSEQ multiplex PCR, while the TCRdb copy is restricted to in-frame clones and leaves out a portion. In the table there are 120,000 or so clones, around 85% of which are singletons. The sequences come from peripheral blood, collected on day 0 of AZD1222 vaccination. The origin of the receptors is an adult in good health. CDR3s include the opening cysteine and the closing phenylalanine or tryptophan. A D gene is named only where the DNA matches it firmly. Clone size is given for some rows only: seen once, a few or many times, or a class if the clone is expanded.

>NA|TRBD1|TRBJ1-1|TRBV7-3
CASSPQQGALTEAFF
TGTGCCAGCAGCCCCCAACAGGGGGCTTTAACTGAAGCTTTCTTT
>NA|NA|TRBJ1-2|TRBV6-5
CASSYLGETNYGYTF
TGTGCCAGCAGTTACTTGGGGGAAACTAACTATGGCTACACCTTC
>NA|TRBD2|TRBJ2-1|TRBV30
CAWSVWGRLAGPYNEQFF
TGTGCCTGGAGTGTGTGGGGTAGACTAGCGGGACCCTACAATGAGCAGTTCTTC
>NA|NA|TRBJ2-5|TRBV7-9
CASSRQETQYF
TGTGCCAGCAGCAGACAGGAGACCCAGTACTTC
>NA|NA|TRBJ1-2|TRBV24-1
CATSDLQSYGYTF
TGTGCCACCAGTGATTTGCAGAGCTATGGCTACACCTTC
>NA|NA|TRBJ1-2|TRBV27
CASSPTSGVSGYTF
TGTGCCAGCAGCCCAACCTCGGGGGTTAGCGGCTACACCTTC
>once|TRBD2|TRBJ2-1|TRBV15
CATSRDATSEQFF
TGTGCCACCAGCAGAGACGCGACTAGCGAGCAGTTCTTC
>NA|NA|TRBJ2-1|TRBV11-3
CASSLIGGAYNEQFF
TGTGCCAGCAGCTTAATAGGGGGGGCCTACAATGAGCAGTTCTTC
>NA|TRBD1|TRBJ1-5|TRBV2
CASSRQGYSEPQHF
TGTGCCAGCAGTAGACAGGGGTATAGCGAGCCCCAGCATTTT
>NA|NA|TRBJ1-1|TRBV5-8
CASSRQVREAFF
TGTGCCAGCAGCCGACAGGTTCGTGAAGCTTTCTTT
>NA|NA|TRBJ1-4|TRBV12-3/TRBV12-4
CASRSYNEKLFF
TGTGCCAGCAGGAGTTATAATGAAAAACTGTTTTTT
>NA|NA|TRBJ1-5|TRBV19
CASSIDLKSNQPQHF
TGTGCCAGTAGTATAGATTTGAAAAGCAATCAGCCCCAGCATTTT
>NA|TRBD1|TRBJ1-1|TRBV7-7
CASSPDRVSEAFF
TGTGCTAGCAGCCCCGACAGGGTCAGTGAAGCTTTCTTT
>NA|NA|TRBJ1-5|TRBV7-9
CASSFQGDQPQHF
TGTGCCAGCAGCTTTCAGGGAGATCAGCCCCAGCATTTT
>NA|NA|TRBJ1-6|TRBV5-1
CASSLEGTGSDSPLHF
TGCGCCAGCAGCTTGGAGGGAACAGGGTCCGATTCACCCCTCCACTTT
>NA|TRBD2|TRBJ2-3|TRBV24-1
CATSEPLTSGEEVPDTQYF
TGTGCCACCAGTGAGCCTTTGACTAGCGGGGAAGAGGTCCCAGATACGCAGTATTTT
>few|NA|TRBJ1-1|TRBV6-2/TRBV6-3
CASSYPAFGRGKLGNTEAFF
TGTGCCAGCAGTTACCCAGCTTTCGGGAGGGGTAAGCTGGGGAACACTGAAGCTTTCTTT
>NA|NA|TRBJ1-2|TRBV6-6
CASTRENYGYTF
TGTGCCAGCACCCGGGAGAACTATGGCTACACCTTC
>NA|TRBD1|TRBJ1-6|TRBV27
CASSSGDSQGSYNSPLHF
TGTGCCAGCAGTAGTGGGGACAGCCAGGGCTCCTATAATTCACCCCTCCACTTT
>NA|NA|TRBJ2-7|TRBV21-1
CASSKVTWLVEASYEQYF
TGTGCCAGCAGCAAAGTGACGTGGCTCGTGGAAGCCTCCTACGAGCAGTACTTC
>once|NA|TRBJ2-1|TRBV21-1
CASSNPLAGTSYNEQFF
TGTGCCAGCTCCAACCCGCTAGCGGGGACCTCCTACAATGAGCAGTTCTTC
>NA|TRBD2|TRBJ2-1|TRBV11-3
CASSPHPVTSGNEQFF
TGTGCCAGCAGCCCTCACCCGGTCACTAGCGGCAATGAGCAGTTCTTC
>NA|TRBD1|TRBJ2-2|TRBV5-1
CASSLQGLTGELFF
TGCGCCAGCAGTTTACAGGGGCTCACCGGGGAGCTGTTTTTT
>once|NA|TRBJ2-1|TRBV24-1
CATTSGTYNEQFF
TGTGCCACCACTTCAGGAACCTACAATGAGCAGTTCTTC
>NA|TRBD2|TRBJ2-3|TRBV5-1
CASRASGARTDTQYF
TGCGCCAGCAGGGCTAGCGGGGCCCGCACAGATACGCAGTATTTT
>NA|TRBD1|TRBJ2-7|TRBV14
CASSQGRDRFHEQYF
TGTGCCAGCAGCCAAGGCCGGGACAGGTTCCACGAGCAGTACTTC
>NA|TRBD1|TRBJ2-7|TRBV29-1
CSVVRQGAEQYF
TGCAGCGTTGTTCGACAGGGTGCCGAGCAGTACTTC
>NA|NA|TRBJ1-4|TRBV28
CASSFGRLGEKLFF
TGTGCCAGCAGTTTCGGGAGATTAGGAGAAAAACTGTTTTTT
>NA|NA|TRBJ1-2|TRBV12-5
CASGLGSYYGYTF
TGTGCTAGTGGTTTAGGAAGCTACTATGGCTACACCTTC
>NA|NA|TRBJ2-2|TRBV5-1
CASGPGDAGNTGELFF
TGCGCCAGCGGACCAGGGGACGCAGGGAACACCGGGGAGCTGTTTTTT
>NA|NA|TRBJ2-1|TRBV7-6
CASSFRRGPGYNEQFF
TGTGCCAGCAGCTTTCGGAGAGGGCCTGGGTACAATGAGCAGTTCTTC
>NA|NA|TRBJ2-6|TRBV27
CASSLSRGISGANVLTF
TGTGCCAGCAGTTTATCGAGAGGTATCTCTGGGGCCAACGTCCTGACTTTC
>NA|NA|TRBJ2-3|TRBV5-4
CASREAATDTQYF
TGTGCCAGCAGGGAGGCCGCCACAGATACGCAGTATTTT
>once|NA|TRBJ1-2|TRBV5-1
CASSVWDGDGGGYTF
TGCGCCAGCAGCGTGTGGGATGGGGACGGTGGTGGCTACACCTTC
>NA|TRBD2|TRBJ2-5|TRBV4-1
CASSHGGGDQSWETQYF
TGCGCCAGCAGCCACGGGGGAGGGGACCAATCCTGGGAGACCCAGTACTTC
>NA|NA|TRBJ1-4|TRBV7-8
CASSFGVGGTNEKLFF
TGTGCCAGCAGCTTCGGGGTGGGGGGCACTAATGAAAAACTGTTTTTT
>NA|NA|TRBJ1-5|TRBV7-8
CASSADSPNQPQHF
TGTGCCAGCAGCGCAGACAGTCCCAATCAGCCCCAGCATTTT
>NA|TRBD1|TRBJ1-2|TRBV5-4
CASSLEGGRDYGYTF
TGTGCCAGCAGCTTGGAAGGGGGCAGAGACTATGGCTACACCTTC
>NA|TRBD1|TRBJ1-5|TRBV18
CASSPQGAPVRSGYDNQPQHF
TGTGCCAGCTCACCCCAGGGGGCCCCAGTAAGGTCCGGATATGACAATCAGCCCCAGCATTTT
>NA|NA|TRBJ2-1|TRBV24-1
CATSESGGIGKNNEQFF
TGTGCCACCAGTGAATCAGGGGGGATCGGGAAAAACAATGAGCAGTTCTTC
>NA|NA|TRBJ2-1|TRBV5-1
CASSLAGGNEQFF
TGCGCCAGCAGCTTGGCGGGTGGAAATGAGCAGTTCTTC
>NA|NA|TRBJ1-2|TRBV21-1
CASSKDGLTMGYGYTF
TGTGCCAGCAGCAAAGATGGACTAACCATGGGCTATGGCTACACCTTC
>NA|NA|TRBJ1-2|TRBV7-9
CASSLVGVSGYTF
TGTGCCAGCAGCTTAGTAGGGGTCTCTGGCTACACCTTC
>NA|TRBD1|TRBJ2-2|TRBV4-1
CASSRDRAGSGYAAGELFF
TGCGCCAGCAGCCGGGACAGGGCGGGTTCGGGGTACGCGGCCGGGGAGCTGTTTTTT
>NA|TRBD1|TRBJ1-3|TRBV7-6
CASSSSYRGPGNTIYF
TGTGCCAGCAGCTCCTCCTACAGGGGGCCTGGAAACACCATATATTTT
>NA|NA|TRBJ1-2|TRBV30
CAWSRTGTERPIYGYTF
TGTGCCTGGAGTCGTACAGGGACCGAGCGACCAATCTATGGCTACACCTTC
>NA|TRBD1|TRBJ1-2|TRBV7-9
CASSQGQGARGYTF
TGTGCCAGCAGCCAAGGACAGGGGGCGCGCGGCTACACCTTC
>NA|TRBD1|TRBJ1-4|TRBV7-9
CASSWDRGYEKLFF
TGTGCCAGCAGCTGGGACAGGGGGTATGAAAAACTGTTTTTT
>NA|NA|TRBJ1-4|TRBV6-6
CASRPNSGEKLFF
TGTGCCAGCAGGCCTAACAGTGGCGAAAAACTGTTTTTT
>NA|NA|TRBJ1-1|TRBV19
CASSIAQGDEAFF
TGTGCCAGTAGTATAGCGCAGGGCGATGAAGCTTTCTTT
>NA|NA|TRBJ2-2|TRBV6-1
CATARVKNTGELFF
TGTGCCACCGCCCGTGTTAAGAACACCGGGGAGCTGTTTTTT
>NA|NA|TRBJ2-5|TRBV30
CAWSEWGQLQETQYF
TGTGCCTGGAGTGAGTGGGGGCAGCTACAAGAGACCCAGTACTTC
>NA|TRBD2|TRBJ2-7|TRBV6-4
CASSERLAGLYEQYF
TGTGCCAGCAGTGAAAGGCTAGCGGGGTTATACGAGCAGTACTTC
>once|NA|TRBJ2-7|TRBV7-2
CASSPTRESEQYF
TGTGCCAGCAGCCCAACGCGTGAGTCCGAGCAGTACTTC
>NA|NA|TRBJ1-2|TRBV30
CAWSEDGPYGYTF
TGTGCCTGGAGCGAGGACGGCCCCTATGGCTACACCTTC